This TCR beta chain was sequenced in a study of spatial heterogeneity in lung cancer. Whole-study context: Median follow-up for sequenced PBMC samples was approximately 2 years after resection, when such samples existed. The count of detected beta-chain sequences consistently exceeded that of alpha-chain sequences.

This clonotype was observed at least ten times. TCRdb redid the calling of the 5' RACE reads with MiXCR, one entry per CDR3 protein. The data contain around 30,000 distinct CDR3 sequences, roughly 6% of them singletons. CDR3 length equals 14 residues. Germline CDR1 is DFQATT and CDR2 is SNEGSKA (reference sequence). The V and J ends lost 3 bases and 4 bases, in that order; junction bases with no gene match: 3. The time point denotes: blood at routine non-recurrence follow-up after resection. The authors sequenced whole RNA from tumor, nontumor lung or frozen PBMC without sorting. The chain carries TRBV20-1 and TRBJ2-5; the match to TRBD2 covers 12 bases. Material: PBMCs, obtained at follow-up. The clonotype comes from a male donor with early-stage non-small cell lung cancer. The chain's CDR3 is CSARASGRGETQYF. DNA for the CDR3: TGCAGTGCTAGGGCTAGCGGGAGGGGAGAGACCCAGTACTTC.